The 26 T cell receptor beta chains below come from one sample, sequenced in a study of beta chain features in type 1 diabetes. Reverse transcribing all isolated RNA meant expressed TCRB transcripts were sequenced. The assay was immunoSEQ multiplex PCR, and TCRdb's table has in-frame clones only and misses some. The repertoire holds hundreds of thousands of clones, with around an eighth as singletons. Study-wide results and limits: TCRB CDR3s from Type 1 diabetes patients were moderately but significantly shorter in all four CD4+ subsets.

The antigens these receptors bind are not known. The material sequenced was naive CD4+ T cells from blood. The receptors were sampled from a man between 18 and 29 years old with type 1 diabetes.

This clone was seen a handful of times. The chain joins TRBV25-1 to TRBJ2-1; D could derive from TRBD1 or TRBD2 (5 bases each). This CDR3 region has 15 residues. Germline V gives CDR1 MGHDK, CDR2 SYGVNS. The V end lost 6 bases, the J end lost 3 bases, and 15 bases lay between the germline ends. The CDR3 DNA is TGTGCCAGCAGCGATTGGGGGAGAAGCTACAATGAGCAGTTCTTC. Its translation is CASSDWGRSYNEQFF.

This clone was detected only a few times. The J gene is TRBJ1-2, the V gene TRBV4-3, with D hard to call. Germline V gene lookup returns CDR1 LGHNA and CDR2 YSLEER. V was pared by 0 bases and J by 4 bases, with 15 bases between. This CDR3 spans 16 amino acids. CDR3 DNA: TGCGCCAGCAGCCAAGATCGTTGGGGTTTGGCCTATGGCTACACCTTC. Encoded protein: CASSQDRWGLAYGYTF.

CDR3 coding DNA: TGTGCCAGCAGCTTAAGGGCCTCTGGGGCCAACGTCCTGACTTTC. Translating it yields CASSLRASGANVLTF. The chain is built from TRBV7-2 and TRBJ2-6, with D uncertain. The CDR3 totals 15 residues. With 2 bases removed from V and 0 bases from J, the gap between germline ends came to 5 bases. The germline V gene encodes CDR1 SGHTA and CDR2 FQGNSA.

This clone was counted a few times. V gene TRBV5-6 combines with J gene TRBJ2-7; TRBD1 might be the D (6 bases). CDR3 size: 14 residues. The germline CDR1 and CDR2 sequences are SGHDT and YYEEEE. The V end was cut by 5 bases, the J end by 0 bases, with 12 bases between. CDR3 sequence (DNA): TGTGCCAGCAGACTGACAGGAGGCTCCTACGAGCAGTACTTC. Protein product: CASRLTGGSYEQYF.

A few counts support this clone. The rearrangement links TRBV30 to TRBJ2-1, with D possibly TRBD2 on 5 matching bases. The CDR3 spans 15 residues. In germline, CDR1 is GTSNPN, CDR2 SVGIG (reference sequence). Trimming pared 0 bases from V and 0 bases from J, leaving 9 bases between. CDR3 bases: TGTGCCTGGAGTGTCGCGGGTTCCTCCTACAATGAGCAGTTCTTC. This encodes CAWSVAGSSYNEQFF.

This clone has just a few counts. The chain has TRBV28 and TRBJ1-2; the D is unclear. Trimming took 8 bases from V and 0 from J, leaving 7 bases between them. The CDR3 is made up of 12 amino acids. Germline CDR1 and CDR2: MDHEN and SYDVKM. Here the CDR3 reads CASAPANYGYTF. DNA for the CDR3: TGTGCCAGCGCCCCAGCTAACTATGGCTACACCTTC.

The CDR3 loop reads CSVEEYQETQYF. The DNA of the CDR3 is TGCAGCGTTGAAGAGTACCAAGAGACCCAGTACTTC. The V call is TRBV29-1, the J call TRBJ2-5, with unresolved D. The CDR3 has 12 amino acids. Per germline, CDR1 SQVTM and CDR2 ANQGSEA. V was trimmed by 0 bases and J by 0 bases, leaving 2 bases between them.

The rearrangement links TRBV12-5 to TRBJ2-1; no reliable D call. The CDR3 loop spans 17 amino acids. V was trimmed by 2 bases and J by 0 bases, leaving 14 bases between them. From germline, CDR1 is LGHNT and CDR2 FRNRAP. The CDR3 nucleotides read TGTGCTAGTGGTTTGACTGCTATCCTCAGCTCCTACAATGAGCAGTTCTTC. Translating gives CASGLTAILSSYNEQFF.

This clone showed up just a few times. The same CDR3 also results from other DNA sequences found in this sample. V gene TRBV13 combines with J gene TRBJ2-1; no firm D call. The CDR3 loop spans 15 amino acids. The germline V gene encodes CDR1 PRHDT and CDR2 FYEKMQ (reference sequence). V was shortened by 2 bases and J by 6 bases, with 14 bases between the two germline ends. The CDR3 loop reads CASSLSGLPPNEQFF. The CDR3 DNA reads as TGTGCCAGCAGCTTATCCGGGCTACCCCCCAATGAGCAGTTCTTC.

The chain employs TRBV19 and TRBJ2-1; 7 bases fit TRBD1. This CDR3 is 15 amino acids long. The V gene end was trimmed by 5 bases and the J gene end by 1 base; junction bases not matched to a gene: 5. CDR1 and CDR2 (germline): LNHDA, SQIVND (reference sequence). The CDR3 loop reads CASSLSGQSYNEQFF. The CDR3 nucleotides are TGTGCCAGTAGTCTCTCGGGACAGTCCTACAATGAGCAGTTCTTC.

Comments on this clone: The sample has other DNA sequences that encode this CDR3 too. The chain employs TRBV5-1 and TRBJ1-1; weak D call: TRBD1 (5 bases). The germline V gene has CDR1 SGHRS and CDR2 YFSETQ. CDR3 length: 12 amino acids. The ends were cut back, 2 bases at V and 5 bases at J, with 7 bases in the middle. CDR3 loop: CASSLTGTEAFF. The CDR3 bases are TGCGCCAGCAGCTTAACAGGAACTGAAGCTTTCTTT.

This clone was seen only a few times. The J gene is TRBJ2-1, the V gene TRBV7-9; TRBD1 aligns across 8 bases. V dropped 5 bases and J dropped 5; count of bases not matched to a gene: 5. The CDR3 is made up of 14 amino acids. CDR1 is SEHNR, CDR2 FQNEAQ, per germline (reference sequence). In DNA, the CDR3 is TGTGCCAGCAGCCGAACGGGACAGGACAATGAGCAGTTCTTC. The encoded protein is CASSRTGQDNEQFF.

The sample holds one count of this clone. The chain couples TRBV5-1 to TRBJ2-1; the match to TRBD2 covers 10 bases. V trimming: 3 bases; J trimming: 4 bases; junction bases outside the gene matches: 10. Germline CDR1 is SGHRS and CDR2 is YFSETQ. The CDR3 sequence is 17 residues long. Written as DNA, the CDR3 is TGCGCCAGCAGCTGGGGGAATCTAGCGGGAGTATACAATGAGCAGTTCTTC. This sequence encodes CASSWGNLAGVYNEQFF.

A few counts support this clone. The rearrangement joins TRBV30 to TRBJ2-2; perhaps D is TRBD1 or TRBD2 (6 bases each). Germline CDR1 reads GTSNPN; CDR2 reads SVGIG (reference sequence). CDR3 size: 13 residues. V was cut by 3 bases and J by 7 bases, with 12 bases left in between. CDR3 sequence reads: CAWRRGANGELFF. The CDR3 DNA sequence: TGTGCCTGGAGGAGGGGGGCTAACGGGGAGCTGTTTTTT.

This clone was counted only a few times. The chain carries TRBV18 and TRBJ1-4; 7 bases map to TRBD1. Trimming cost V 0 bases and J 7 bases; bases outside gene matches: 5. This CDR3 region has 15 residues. Germline V CDR1 and CDR2: KGHSH, LQKENI. The CDR3 loop is CASSPPGQLSEKLFF. DNA for the CDR3: TGTGCCAGCTCACCACCGGGACAGCTAAGTGAAAAACTGTTTTTT.

This clone was seen a few times. CDR3 coding DNA: TGTGCCAGCAGTTACTCGAGCCAGGGGTCCTACGAGCAGTACTTC. Translated, it gives CASSYSSQGSYEQYF. The chain employs TRBV6-6 and TRBJ2-7, with a possible D match to TRBD1 (6 bases). The germline gives CDR1 MNHNY, CDR2 SVGAGI (reference sequence). V was cut by 0 bases and J by 1 base, with 10 bases left in between. This CDR3 has 15 amino acids.

This chain links TRBV5-1 with TRBJ2-3; D possibly corresponds to TRBD2 (5 bases). From germline, CDR1 is SGHRS and CDR2 YFSETQ. V lost 4 bases, J lost 4 bases, and 10 bases lay in between. There are 13 residues in the CDR3. Written as DNA, the CDR3 is TGCGCCAGCAGCCGGGCGGAGGCAGATACGCAGTATTTT. This gives the protein CASSRAEADTQYF.

A few counts support this clone. The chain carries TRBV5-1 and TRBJ2-2; perhaps TRBD2 as D (5 bases). The CDR3 is 14 amino acids. The V end lost 0 bases, the J end lost 5 bases, and 8 bases lay between the germline ends. Germline CDR1 SGHRS, CDR2 YFSETQ. The CDR3 DNA is TGCGCCAGCAGCTTGGTGCGGGTTACCGGGGAGCTGTTTTTT. Its translation: CASSLVRVTGELFF.

The chain combines TRBV14 with TRBJ2-2, with D unresolved. Trimming removed 1 base from V and 3 bases from J, with 3 bases in between. CDR3 length: 13 amino acids. The germline CDR1 and CDR2 sequences are SGHDN and FVKESK. This CDR3 is CASSQADTGELFF. The CDR3 region has the DNA TGTGCCAGCAGCCAAGCAGACACCGGGGAGCTGTTTTTT. Combining the CDR3 with reference TRBV14 and TRBJ2-2 gives the whole variable domain EAGVTQFPSHSVIEKGQTVTLRCDPISGHDNLYWYRRVMGKEIKFLLHFVKESKQDESGMPNNRFLAERTGGTYSTLKVQPAELEDSGVYFCASSQADTGELFFGEGSRLTVL.

This clone has just a few counts. The CDR3 region has the DNA TGTGCCAGCAGTGAGAGGTCTGGTCTAAATGAGCAGTTCTTC. Protein: CASSERSGLNEQFF. The chain carries TRBV2 and TRBJ2-1; D is unclear. CDR1 SNHLY and CDR2 FYNNEI come from the germline V gene. There are 14 residues in the CDR3. V lost 3 bases to trimming and J lost 7 bases, with 13 bases between them.

This clone was counted a few times. The chain employs TRBV13 and TRBJ2-7; D uncertain. CDR1 is PRHDT and CDR2 is FYEKMQ in the germline V gene (reference sequence). The CDR3 has 13 amino acids. V shed 2 bases and J shed 1 base, with 6 bases lying between them. CDR3 nucleotides: TGTGCCAGCAGCTTAAAGGAGTCCTACGAGCAGTACTTC. It is translated as CASSLKESYEQYF.

This clone appeared a few times. The chain is built from TRBV7-9 and TRBJ1-1, with D possibly matching TRBD1 (6 bases). Germline V gives CDR1 SEHNR, CDR2 FQNEAQ (reference sequence). The CDR3 spans 14 residues. V lost 5 bases and J lost 1, with 11 bases in between. CDR3 in DNA: TGTGCCAGCAGCCCCGACAGGAGGAACACTGAAGCTTTCTTT. Its protein product is CASSPDRRNTEAFF.

This clone has just a few counts. The chain has TRBV6-5 and TRBJ2-7; 10 bases map to TRBD2. The CDR3 length is 14 residues. The V gene end was trimmed by 5 bases and the J gene end by 6 bases; junction bases not matched to a gene: 7. CDR1 is MNHEY and CDR2 is SVGAGI in the germline V gene. The CDR3 sequence: CASSSGREISEQYF. DNA for the CDR3: TGTGCCAGCAGTAGCGGGAGGGAGATTAGCGAGCAGTACTTC.

The chain uses TRBV30 and TRBJ2-3, with TRBD2 identical over 8 bases. Germline values: CDR1 GTSNPN, CDR2 SVGIG (reference sequence). The CDR3 is 15 amino acids. CDR3 nucleotides: TGTGCGACTCACCTACTAGCGGAGGGCACAGATACGCAGTATTTT. This encodes CATHLLAEGTDTQYF.

This clone was detected only a few times. The chain is built from TRBV2 and TRBJ1-1, with D hard to call. CDR3 length: 15 residues. V lost 3 bases and J lost 3, with 14 bases in between. The germline CDR1 and CDR2 sequences are SNHLY and FYNNEI. The CDR3 region is CASSDIMGVDTEAFF. The CDR3 coding sequence is TGTGCCAGCAGTGATATTATGGGAGTAGACACTGAAGCTTTCTTT.

This clone was picked up a small number of times. The chain uses TRBV27 and TRBJ2-5; no clear D gene. CDR3 length equals 13 residues. Germline-derived CDR1 and CDR2 are MNHEY and SMNVEV (reference sequence). Trimming shortened V by 5 bases and J by 0 bases, and 7 bases separated the two germline ends. The CDR3 region has the DNA TGTGCCAGCAGTCCTCTGTACCAAGAGACCCAGTACTTC. Its protein product is CASSPLYQETQYF.